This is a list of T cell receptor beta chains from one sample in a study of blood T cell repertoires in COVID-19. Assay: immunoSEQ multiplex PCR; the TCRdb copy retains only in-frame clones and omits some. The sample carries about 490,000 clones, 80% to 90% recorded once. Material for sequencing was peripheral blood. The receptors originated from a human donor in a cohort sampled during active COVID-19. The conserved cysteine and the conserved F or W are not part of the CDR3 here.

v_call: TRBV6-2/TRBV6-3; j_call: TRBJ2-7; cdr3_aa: ASSYSTYEQY
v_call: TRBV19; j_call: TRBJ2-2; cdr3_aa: ASSDRGGLVWTGELF
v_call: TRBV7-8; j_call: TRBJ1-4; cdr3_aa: ASSLTPSGVRNEKLF
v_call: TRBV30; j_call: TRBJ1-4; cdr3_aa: AWSSSATNEKLF
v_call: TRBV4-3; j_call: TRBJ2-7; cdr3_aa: ASSLGTSHEQY
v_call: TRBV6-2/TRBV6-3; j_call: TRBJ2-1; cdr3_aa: ASSYEVNEQF
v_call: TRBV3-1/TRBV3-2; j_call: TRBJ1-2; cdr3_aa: ASSHLLGQGNYGYT
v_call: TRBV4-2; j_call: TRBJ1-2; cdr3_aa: ASSQDLRGHRGYT
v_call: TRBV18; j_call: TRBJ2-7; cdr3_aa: ASSVGRVEEQY
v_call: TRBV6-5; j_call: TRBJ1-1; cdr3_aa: ASSSPTYMNTEAF
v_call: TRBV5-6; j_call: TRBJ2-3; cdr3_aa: ASSPGAGGGTDTQY
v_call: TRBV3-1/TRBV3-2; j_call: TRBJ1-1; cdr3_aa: ASSQEGPGEAF
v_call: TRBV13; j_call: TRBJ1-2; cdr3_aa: ASSLFATGENGYT
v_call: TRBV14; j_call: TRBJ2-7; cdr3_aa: ASSQVFASHYSYEQY
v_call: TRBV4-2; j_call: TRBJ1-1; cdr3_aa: ASSRDRNTEAF
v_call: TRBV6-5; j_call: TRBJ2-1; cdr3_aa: ASTRTSGSYEQF
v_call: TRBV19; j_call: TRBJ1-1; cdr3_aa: ASKKHDSNTEAF
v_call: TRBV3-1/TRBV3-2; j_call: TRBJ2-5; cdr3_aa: ASSPRTSGRAGETQY
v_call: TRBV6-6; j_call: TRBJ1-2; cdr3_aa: ASSRLSRNYGYT
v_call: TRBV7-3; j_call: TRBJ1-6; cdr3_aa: ASSSNRGWDSPLH
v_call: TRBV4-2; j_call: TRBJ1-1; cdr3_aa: ASSLQDRLNTEAF
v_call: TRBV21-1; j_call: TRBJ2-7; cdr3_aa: ASSKGLAGSPYSYEQY
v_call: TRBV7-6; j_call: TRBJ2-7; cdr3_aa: ASSLIAGRYEQY
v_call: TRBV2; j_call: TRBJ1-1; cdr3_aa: ASNPDGQGLNTEAF
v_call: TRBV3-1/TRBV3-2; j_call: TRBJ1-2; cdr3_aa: ASSLTGPAGYGYT
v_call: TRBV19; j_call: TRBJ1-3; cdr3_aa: ASSADSENTIY
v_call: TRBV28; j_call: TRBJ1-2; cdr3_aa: ASSRGTGGVYGYT
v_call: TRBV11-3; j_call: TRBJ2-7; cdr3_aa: ASSLDLDRDYEQY
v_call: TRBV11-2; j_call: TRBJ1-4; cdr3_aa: ASSLTQPVTNEKLF
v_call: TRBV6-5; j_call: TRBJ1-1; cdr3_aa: ASSYIRTGGNTEAF
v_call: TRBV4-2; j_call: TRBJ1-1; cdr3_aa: ASSQGGDRRNTEAF
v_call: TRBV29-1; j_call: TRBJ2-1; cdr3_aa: SVEGLAGNFYNEQF
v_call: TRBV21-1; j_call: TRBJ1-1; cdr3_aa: ASSKEVTGPNLMNTEAF
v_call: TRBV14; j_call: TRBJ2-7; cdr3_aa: ASSQDTGGIYEQY
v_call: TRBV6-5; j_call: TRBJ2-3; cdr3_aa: ASSSGGADTQY
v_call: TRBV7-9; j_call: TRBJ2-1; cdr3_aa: ASSPGRLAYAALDEQF
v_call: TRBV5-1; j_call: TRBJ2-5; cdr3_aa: ASSRATSGQETQY
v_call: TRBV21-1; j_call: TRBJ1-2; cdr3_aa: ASSAPGTGCWVNYGYT
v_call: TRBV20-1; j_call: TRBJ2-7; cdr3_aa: SASPGLAGEGYEQY
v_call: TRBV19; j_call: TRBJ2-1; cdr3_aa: ASSISGRSSYNEQF
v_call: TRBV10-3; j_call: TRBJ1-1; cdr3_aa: ATEGQGQDNTEAF
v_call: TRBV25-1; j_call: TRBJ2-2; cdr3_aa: ASRGDTGELF
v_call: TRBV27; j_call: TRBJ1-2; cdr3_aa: ASREQGGGYT
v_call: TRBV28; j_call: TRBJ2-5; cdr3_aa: ASSFLGSGRAEETQY
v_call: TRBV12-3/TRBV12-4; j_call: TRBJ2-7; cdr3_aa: ASSSSSYEQY
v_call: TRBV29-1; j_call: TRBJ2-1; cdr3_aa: SVGVWGMTSGRSNEQF
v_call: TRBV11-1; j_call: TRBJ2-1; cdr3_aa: ASSLSRGLAFNEQF
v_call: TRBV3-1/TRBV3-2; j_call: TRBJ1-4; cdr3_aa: ASSQDSWGGEKLF
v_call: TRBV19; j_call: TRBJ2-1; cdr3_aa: ASRMTGDNEQF
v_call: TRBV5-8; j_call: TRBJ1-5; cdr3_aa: ASSKLRGSNQPQH
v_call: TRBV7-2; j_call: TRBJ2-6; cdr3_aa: ASSLAGQGVGANVLT
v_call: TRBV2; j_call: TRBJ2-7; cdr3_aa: ASKRATSSYEQY
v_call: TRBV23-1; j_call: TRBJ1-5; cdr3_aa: ARKDDGDRGNQPQH
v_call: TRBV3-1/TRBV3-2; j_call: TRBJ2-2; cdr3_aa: ASSQGGPDTGELF
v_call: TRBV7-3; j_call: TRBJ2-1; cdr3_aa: ASSLMAGQNNEQF
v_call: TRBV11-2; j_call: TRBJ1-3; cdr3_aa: ASSLDRVRNTIY